This T cell receptor beta chain stems from a study of CD8 T cells in Susac syndrome. Looking at the study overall: Patients with Susac syndrome, at blood draw, were therapy-naive, on corticosteroids, or on intravenous immunoglobulin alone.

The V gene end was trimmed by 4 bases and the J gene end by 1 base; junction bases not matched to a gene: 7. CDR1 SGHNT and CDR2 YYREEE come from the germline V gene (reference sequence). This CDR3 is built from 16 residues. A quantity of about 0.5 to 1 ug RNA underwent reverse transcription using random hexamers. TCRdb called the immunoSEQ multiplex PCR reads again in MiXCR, with one record for every CDR3 protein. In the table there are under 85,000 distinct CDR3 sequences, roughly 92% of which are singletons. The chain recombines TRBV5-4 with TRBJ2-2, with TRBD2 matching over 7 bases. This receptor was identified in a human donor with Susac syndrome. Sequenced input: CD8+ T cells from PBMCs. The CDR3: CASSPLGGGNTGELFF. CDR3 DNA sequence: TGTGCCAGCAGCCCACTTGGGGGGGGGAACACCGGGGAGCTGTTTTTT.